One sample yielded the 27 T cell receptor beta chains listed below, sequenced in a study of T-cell memory formation after mild COVID-19. TCRdb reanalysed the 5' RACE reads using MiXCR and keeps one entry per CDR3 protein. The table shows a few hundred thousand distinct CDR3 sequences, with more than 8% occurring only once. Material: PBMCs or a T cell subset sorted from them (not recorded which). All receptors come from a man between 18 and 29 years old who had mild COVID-19 (a few samples of this study predate the infection). Cell type and time point are not known.

This chain connects TRBV29-1 to TRBJ1-3; D remains ambiguous. This CDR3 spans 11 amino acids. The ends were cut back, 4 bases at V and 3 bases at J, with 4 bases in the middle. Germline loops: CDR1 SQVTM, CDR2 ANQGSEA. CDR3 in DNA: TGCAGCGTTGTTCTTGGAAACACCATATATTTT. Amino acid sequence: CSVVLGNTIYF.

This clonotype was observed a handful of times. The chain uses TRBV20-1 and TRBJ2-2; 7 bases are a match to TRBD1. The germline CDR1 and CDR2 sequences are DFQATT and SNEGSKA (reference sequence). CDR3 length: 15 residues. V trimming: 0 bases; J trimming: 5 bases; junction bases outside the gene matches: 6. CDR3 region: CSARDFSRGTGELFF. The CDR3 region has the DNA TGCAGTGCTAGAGATTTCTCCAGGGGGACCGGGGAGCTGTTTTTT.

There are a few counts of this clonotype. J is TRBJ2-1 and V is TRBV12-3 or TRBV12-4; D not certain. Deletions cut 6 bases from V and 3 bases from J, with 9 bases between. The CDR3 is 13 amino acids. CDR3 amino acids: CASSAKGYNEQFF. The CDR3 DNA reads TGTGCCAGCAGCGCAAAGGGCTACAATGAGCAGTTCTTC.

This clonotype has ten or more counts. V and J are TRBV7-6 and TRBJ2-5; 7 nucleotides line up with TRBD1. This CDR3 has 14 residues. Per the germline V gene, CDR1 is SGHVS and CDR2 is FNYEAQ. V was pared by 4 bases and J by 5 bases, with 7 bases of the junction left unmatched. The DNA for the CDR3 is TGTGCCAGCAGCTCGCCGACAGGGACCGAGACCCAGTACTTC. It encodes CASSSPTGTETQYF.

J is TRBJ2-7 and V is TRBV11-2; 12 bases are a match to TRBD2. After removal of 3 bases from V and 2 bases from J, the junction contained 2 bases not matched to a gene. CDR3 size: 15 residues. Germline V gene data show CDR1 as SGHAT and CDR2 as FQNNGV. The CDR3 is CASSFSSGGAYEQYV. CDR3 DNA sequence: TGTGCCAGCAGCTTTTCTAGCGGGGGGGCCTACGAGCAGTACGTC.

The gene calls are TRBV18 and TRBJ1-2; perhaps TRBD1 as D (5 bases). V lost 7 bases and J lost 4, with 16 bases in between. There are 14 residues in the CDR3. Germline CDR1 KGHSH, CDR2 LQKENI. The CDR3 region has the DNA TGTGCCAGCTTGAGTTCCAGGGACGGCTATGGCTACACCTTC. Translating gives CASLSSRDGYGYTF.

Only a few counts were recorded for this clonotype. The CDR3 sequence: CASSLAGVAGEQYV. For the CDR3, the DNA is TGTGCCAGCAGTTTAGCGGGAGTCGCCGGCGAGCAGTACGTC. The chain links TRBV12-3 or TRBV12-4 to TRBJ2-7; perhaps TRBD2 as D (5 bases). With 0 bases removed from V and 6 bases from J, the gap between germline ends came to 12 bases. CDR3 size: 14 residues.

The gene calls are TRBV24-1 and TRBJ2-5, with 7 bases lining up with TRBD2. J gave up 5 bases and V 2 bases, and 7 bases lay outside the gene matches. CDR1 and CDR2 (germline): KGHDR, SFDVKD. CDR3 size: 15 residues. DNA for the CDR3: TGTGCCACCAGTGATTCCGCGGTCGGGGGGGAGACCCAGTACTTC. Its translation is CATSDSAVGGETQYF.

In its sample, this clonotype was seen a few times. This chain joins TRBV9 and TRBJ2-3; 8 positions agree with TRBD2. This CDR3 spans 16 amino acids. Germline V lookup: CDR1 SGDLS, CDR2 YYNGEE. The trim removed 0 bases at V and 8 bases at J, leaving 11 bases unmatched. CDR3 in amino acids: CASSVAPGGDRGTQYF. In nucleotides, the CDR3 is TGTGCCAGCAGCGTAGCCCCCGGGGGGGACCGTGGTACGCAGTATTTT.

This clonotype was seen repeatedly, ten times or more. The rearrangement uses TRBV5-1 and TRBJ2-1; D is unresolved. There are 12 residues in the CDR3. Per the germline V gene, CDR1 is SGHRS and CDR2 is YFSETQ. The V and J ends lost 2 bases and 9 bases respectively, with 9 bases between them. This CDR3 reads CASSFDKGEQFF. CDR3 in DNA: TGCGCCAGCAGCTTCGACAAGGGTGAGCAGTTCTTC. Drawing the rest from reference TRBV5-1 and TRBJ2-1, the complete variable domain is KAGVTQTPRYLIKTRGQQVTLSCSPISGHRSVSWYQQTPGQGLQFLFEYFSETQRNKGNFPGRFSGRQFSNSRSEMNVSTLELGDSALYLCASSFDKGEQFFGPGTRLTVL.

The chain joins TRBV20-1 to TRBJ2-3; D remains unclear. The CDR3 sequence is 13 residues long. CDR1 is DFQATT, CDR2 SNEGSKA, per germline (reference sequence). V was trimmed by 6 bases and J by 0 bases, leaving 10 bases between them. CDR3: CSARYGSTDTQYF. CDR3 sequence (DNA): TGCAGTGCCCGGTACGGGAGCACAGATACGCAGTATTTT.

This clonotype occurred a few times. The rearrangement joins TRBV10-3 to TRBJ2-2, with D tentatively TRBD2 (6 bases). The germline V gene encodes CDR1 ENHRY and CDR2 SYGVKD. V dropped 7 bases and J dropped 1 base, with 10 bases sitting between them. The CDR3 is 14 residues long. The CDR3 nucleotides read TGTGCCATCAACGGGGACTGGAACACCGGGGAGCTGTTTTTT. Encoded protein: CAINGDWNTGELFF.

This clonotype was detected many times. Here the CDR3 DNA reads TGCGCCAGCAGCCAAGGCCTCTTTATCGAGCAGTTCTTC. It translates to CASSQGLFIEQFF. The chain employs TRBV4-1 and TRBJ2-1; D gene unclear. The CDR3 length is 13 residues. Trimming took 1 base from V and 10 from J, leaving 11 bases between them. Germline V lookup: CDR1 MGHRA, CDR2 YSYEKL.

This clonotype was counted only a few times. The chain recombines TRBV12-3 or TRBV12-4 with TRBJ2-3; D gene unclear. There are 14 residues in the CDR3. Trimming stripped 2 bases from V and 4 bases from J, with 10 bases between. The CDR3 DNA reads as TGTGCCAGCAGTTTAATGATGCTCTCAGATACGCAGTATTTT. Its translation is CASSLMMLSDTQYF.

The genes are TRBV10-3 and TRBJ1-2; D is unclear. Germline CDR1 ENHRY, CDR2 SYGVKD. V was clipped by 3 bases and J by 5 bases, with 7 bases between them. CDR3 length: 12 residues. The CDR3 region has the DNA TGTGCCATCAGTGACACGTTTTATGGCTACACCTTC. This translates into CAISDTFYGYTF.

In its sample, this clonotype was seen a few times. The DNA for the CDR3 is TGTGCCAGCAGTTCCCACGGGCGGGGTGTCGAGCAGTACTTC. Its protein is CASSSHGRGVEQYF. The chain recombines TRBV6-5 with TRBJ2-7; D is perhaps TRBD2 (6 bases). Germline V CDR1 and CDR2: MNHEY, SVGAGI. The CDR3 totals 14 residues. V was clipped by 4 bases and J by 6 bases, with 16 bases between them.

In this sample, this clonotype turned up a few times. The chain carries TRBV6-4 and TRBJ2-1; D is perhaps TRBD2 (6 bases). The CDR3 runs 14 residues. Germline V gene sequence: CDR1 MRHNA, CDR2 SNTAGT. Trimming stripped 2 bases from V and 12 bases from J, with 17 bases between. CDR3 loop: CASSDMGGLGRQFF. CDR3 bases: TGTGCCAGCAGTGACATGGGGGGTCTCGGCAGGCAGTTCTTC.

J is TRBJ2-1 and V is TRBV18; tentative D call: TRBD2 (6 bases). The CDR3 has 13 amino acids. V lost 6 bases and J 6 bases, leaving 12 bases between the germline ends. Germline assignment: CDR1 KGHSH and CDR2 LQKENI. CDR3 loop: CASSDRGGNEQFF. The CDR3 DNA reads as TGTGCCAGCTCTGATCGGGGAGGCAATGAGCAGTTCTTC.

This clonotype was seen a handful of times. V usage is TRBV5-1 and J usage is TRBJ1-4; no clear D gene. V dropped 0 bases and J dropped 5 bases, with 8 bases sitting between them. In germline, CDR1 is SGHRS, CDR2 YFSETQ. The CDR3 has 14 residues. The CDR3 sequence: CASSLVAGNEKLFF. In nucleotides, the CDR3 is TGCGCCAGCAGCTTGGTCGCCGGGAATGAAAAACTGTTTTTT.

This chain uses TRBV29-1 with TRBJ2-7; D not resolved. There are 12 residues in the CDR3. Germline values: CDR1 SQVTM, CDR2 ANQGSEA. V gave up 4 bases and J gave up 5 bases, with 12 bases separating them. For the CDR3, the DNA is TGCAGCGTTGTGGTCAGTGCCAACGAGCAGTACTTC. Its protein product is CSVVVSANEQYF.

This clonotype was seen only a few times. The CDR3: CSARDKRGQPQHF. Here the CDR3 DNA reads TGCAGTGCTAGAGATAAAAGGGGTCAGCCCCAGCATTTT. This chain links TRBV20-1 with TRBJ1-5; D might be TRBD1 (5 bases). Germline CDR1 DFQATT, CDR2 SNEGSKA (reference sequence). The V end was cut by 0 bases, the J end by 6 bases, with 9 bases between. The length of the CDR3 is 13 residues.

The rearrangement joins TRBV11-2 to TRBJ1-2, with D possibly matching TRBD1 (5 bases). V lost 1 base, J lost 3 bases, and 12 bases lay in between. CDR3 size: 15 residues. Germline CDR1 reads SGHAT; CDR2 reads FQNNGV. CDR3 in amino acids: CASSLGGRADYGYTF. The CDR3 coding sequence is TGTGCCAGCAGCTTAGGAGGCAGGGCGGACTATGGCTACACCTTC.

The chain is built from TRBV6-5 and TRBJ1-2; D gene uncertain. Between the trimmed V and J ends, which lost 2 bases and 4 bases, there was a span of 11 bases. The CDR3 loop spans 14 amino acids. The germline V gene encodes CDR1 MNHEY and CDR2 SVGAGI. This CDR3 is CASSYRYTSYGYTF. DNA for the CDR3: TGTGCCAGCAGTTACAGGTACACTAGCTATGGCTACACCTTC.

This chain connects TRBV29-1 to TRBJ2-3; perhaps TRBD2 as D (5 bases). The CDR3 extends over 13 amino acids. Germline CDR1 is SQVTM and CDR2 is ANQGSEA. V lost 5 bases and J lost 2, with 11 bases in between. CDR3 nucleotide sequence: TGCAGCGTTTCTTCCGGGGTCACAGATACGCAGTATTTT. It is translated as CSVSSGVTDTQYF.

This clonotype appeared many times. This sequence joins TRBV27 and TRBJ2-1; 11 bases are a match to TRBD2. With V trimmed by 5 bases and J by 3 bases, 6 bases remained unmatched. The CDR3 spans 16 residues. CDR1 MNHEY and CDR2 SMNVEV come from the germline V gene (reference sequence). The CDR3 protein is CASSALTSGVYNEQFF. DNA for the CDR3: TGTGCCAGCAGTGCCCTGACTAGCGGGGTCTACAATGAGCAGTTCTTC.

A few counts support this clonotype. The chain uses TRBV28 and TRBJ2-7, with 8 bases that match TRBD1. There are 14 residues in the CDR3. The V gene's germline CDR1 is MDHEN and CDR2 SYDVKM. The J segment lost 2 bases and the V segment lost 5 bases, leaving 5 bases of the junction unmatched. This CDR3 is CASSQGQATYEQYV. The CDR3 nucleotides read TGTGCCAGCAGTCAGGGACAGGCCACCTACGAGCAGTACGTC.

V usage is TRBV6-5 and J usage is TRBJ1-2; perhaps TRBD1 as D (6 bases). The V gene's germline CDR1 is MNHEY and CDR2 SVGAGI. The CDR3 covers 14 residues. Trimming cost V 5 bases and J 4 bases, with 14 bases left between them. CDR3 amino acids: CASSRDISTYGYTF. The DNA for the CDR3 is TGTGCCAGCAGTCGGGACATTTCTACCTATGGCTACACCTTC.